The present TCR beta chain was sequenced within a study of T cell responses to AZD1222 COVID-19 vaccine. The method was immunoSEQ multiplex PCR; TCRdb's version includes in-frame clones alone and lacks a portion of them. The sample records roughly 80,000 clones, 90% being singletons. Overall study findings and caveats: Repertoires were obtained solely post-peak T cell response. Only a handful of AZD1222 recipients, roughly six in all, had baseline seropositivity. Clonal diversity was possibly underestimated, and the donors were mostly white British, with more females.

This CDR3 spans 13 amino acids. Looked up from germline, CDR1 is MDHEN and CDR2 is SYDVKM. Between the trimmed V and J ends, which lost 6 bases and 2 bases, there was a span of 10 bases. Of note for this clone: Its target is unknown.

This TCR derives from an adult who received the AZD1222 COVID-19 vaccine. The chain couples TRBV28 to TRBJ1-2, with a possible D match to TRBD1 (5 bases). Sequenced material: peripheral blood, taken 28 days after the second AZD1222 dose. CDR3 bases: TGTGCCAGCAGCCCAGGGCTGAACTATGGCTACACCTTC. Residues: CASSPGLNYGYTF.